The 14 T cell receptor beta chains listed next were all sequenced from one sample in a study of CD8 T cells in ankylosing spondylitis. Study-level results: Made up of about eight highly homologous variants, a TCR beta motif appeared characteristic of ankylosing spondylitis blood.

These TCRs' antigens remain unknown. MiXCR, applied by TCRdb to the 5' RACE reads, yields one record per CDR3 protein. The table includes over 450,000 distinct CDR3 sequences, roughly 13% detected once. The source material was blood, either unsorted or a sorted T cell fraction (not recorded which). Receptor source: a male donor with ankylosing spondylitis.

CDR3 amino acids: CSARELAGGIETQYF. The CDR3 DNA is TGCAGTGCTAGAGAGCTAGCGGGAGGGATAGAGACCCAGTACTTC. The chain combines TRBV20-1 with TRBJ2-5; TRBD2 aligns across 12 bases. The CDR3 is 15 residues long. Germline CDR1 is DFQATT and CDR2 is SNEGSKA (reference sequence). J gave up 4 bases and V 0 bases, and 3 bases lay outside the gene matches.

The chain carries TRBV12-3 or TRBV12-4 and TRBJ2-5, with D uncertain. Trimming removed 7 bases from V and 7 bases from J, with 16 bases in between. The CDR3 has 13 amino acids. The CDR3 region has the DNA TGTGCCAGCACTCCGGTGGGGTCACGGACCCAGTACTTC. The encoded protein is CASTPVGSRTQYF.

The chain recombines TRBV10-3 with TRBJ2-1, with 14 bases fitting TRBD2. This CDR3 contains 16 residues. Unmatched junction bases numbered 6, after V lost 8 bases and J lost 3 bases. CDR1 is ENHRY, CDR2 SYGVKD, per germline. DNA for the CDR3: TGTGCCATCGGGGGACTAGCGGGAGAAGGCTACAATGAGCAGTTCTTC. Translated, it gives CAIGGLAGEGYNEQFF.

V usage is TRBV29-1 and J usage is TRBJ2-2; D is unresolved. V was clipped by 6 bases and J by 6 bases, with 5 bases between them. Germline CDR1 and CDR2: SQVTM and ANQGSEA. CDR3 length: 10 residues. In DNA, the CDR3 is TGCAGCGTGGTATCCGGGGAGCTGTTTTTT. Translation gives CSVVSGELFF.

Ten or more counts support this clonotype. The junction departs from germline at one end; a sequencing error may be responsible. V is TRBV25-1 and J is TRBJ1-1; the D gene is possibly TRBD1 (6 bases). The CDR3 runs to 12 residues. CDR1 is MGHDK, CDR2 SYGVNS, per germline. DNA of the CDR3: TGCGCCAGTAGGGGACAGAACACTGAAGCTTTCTTT. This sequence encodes CASRGQNTEAFF.

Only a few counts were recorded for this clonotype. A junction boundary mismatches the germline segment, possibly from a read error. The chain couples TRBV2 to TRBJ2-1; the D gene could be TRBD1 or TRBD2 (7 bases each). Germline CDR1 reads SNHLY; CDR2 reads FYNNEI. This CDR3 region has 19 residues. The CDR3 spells CASREGGVGGTTSYNEQFF. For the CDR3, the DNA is TGTGCCAGCCGTGAAGGGGGCGTCGGGGGGACTACATCCTACAATGAGCAGTTCTTC.

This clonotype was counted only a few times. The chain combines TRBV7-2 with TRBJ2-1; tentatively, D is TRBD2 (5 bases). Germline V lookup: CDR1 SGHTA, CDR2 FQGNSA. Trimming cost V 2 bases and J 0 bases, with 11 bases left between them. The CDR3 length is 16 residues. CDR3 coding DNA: TGTGCCAGCAGCTTATTGAAGCGGAGCTCCTACAATGAGCAGTTCTTC. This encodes CASSLLKRSSYNEQFF.

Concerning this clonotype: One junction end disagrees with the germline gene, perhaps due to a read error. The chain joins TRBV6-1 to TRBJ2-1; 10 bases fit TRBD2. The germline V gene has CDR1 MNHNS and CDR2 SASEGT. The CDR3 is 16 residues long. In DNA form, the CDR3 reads TGTGCCAGCAGTGAATTTAGAACTAGCGGGAACAATGAGCGGTTCTTC. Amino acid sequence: CASSEFRTSGNNERFF.

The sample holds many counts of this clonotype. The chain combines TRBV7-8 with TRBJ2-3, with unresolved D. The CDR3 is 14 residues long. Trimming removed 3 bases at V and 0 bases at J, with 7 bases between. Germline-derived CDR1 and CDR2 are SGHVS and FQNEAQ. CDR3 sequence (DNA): TGTGCCAGCAGCTTGGACCCTAGCACAGATACGCAGTATTTT. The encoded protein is CASSLDPSTDTQYF.

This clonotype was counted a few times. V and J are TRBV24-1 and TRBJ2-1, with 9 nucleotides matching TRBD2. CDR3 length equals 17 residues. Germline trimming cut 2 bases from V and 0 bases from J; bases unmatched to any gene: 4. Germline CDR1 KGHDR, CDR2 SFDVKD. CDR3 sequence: CATSDSKREVSYNEQFF. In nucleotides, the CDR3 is TGTGCCACCAGTGATTCCAAGCGGGAGGTCTCCTACAATGAGCAGTTCTTC.

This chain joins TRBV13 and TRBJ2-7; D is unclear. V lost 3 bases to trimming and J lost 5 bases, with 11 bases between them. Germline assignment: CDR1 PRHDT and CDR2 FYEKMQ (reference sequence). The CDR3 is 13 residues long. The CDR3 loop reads CASSLRTHHEQYF. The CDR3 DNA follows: TGTGCCAGCAGCTTGAGGACCCACCACGAGCAGTACTTC. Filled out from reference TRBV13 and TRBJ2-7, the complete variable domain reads AAGVIQSPRHLIKEKRETATLKCYPIPRHDTVYWYQQGPGQDPQFLISFYEKMQSDKGSIPDRFSAQQFSDYHSELNMSSLELGDSALYFCASSLRTHHEQYFGPGTRLTVT.

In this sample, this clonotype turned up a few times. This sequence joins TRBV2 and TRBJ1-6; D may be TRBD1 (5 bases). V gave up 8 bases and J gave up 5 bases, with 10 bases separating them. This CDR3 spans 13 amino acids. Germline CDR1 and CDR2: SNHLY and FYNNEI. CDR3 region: CASARGDNSPLHF. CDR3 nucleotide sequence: TGTGCCAGCGCCCGGGGCGATAATTCACCCCTCCACTTT.

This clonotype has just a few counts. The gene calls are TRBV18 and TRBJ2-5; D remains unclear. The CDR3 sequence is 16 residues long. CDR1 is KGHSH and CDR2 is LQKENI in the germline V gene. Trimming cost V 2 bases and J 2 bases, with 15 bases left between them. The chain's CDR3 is CASSPEAMSNQETQYF. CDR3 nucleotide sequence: TGTGCCAGCTCACCAGAGGCCATGTCCAATCAAGAGACCCAGTACTTC.

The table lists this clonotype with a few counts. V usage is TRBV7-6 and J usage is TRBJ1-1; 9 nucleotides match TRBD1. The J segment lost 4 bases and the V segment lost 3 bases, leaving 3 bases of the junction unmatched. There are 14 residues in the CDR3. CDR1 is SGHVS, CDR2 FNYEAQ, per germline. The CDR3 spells CASSLTGGATEAFF. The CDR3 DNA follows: TGTGCCAGCAGCTTGACAGGGGGGGCCACTGAAGCTTTCTTT.